This is a list of T cell receptor beta chains from one sample in a study of response to subunit inactivated influenza vaccine. TCRdb reprocessed the RT-PCR reads via MiXCR and lists one record per CDR3 protein. The sample yields about 540,000 distinct CDR3 sequences, less than 25% seen once. The same sample was also used in a study of T cells expressing NK-cell markers.

The sample in question was CD4+ T cells sorted from PBMCs, obtained 12 days after vaccination. Source of these receptors: a man over 45 who received an inactivated influenza vaccine. The CDR3 runs from the conserved cysteine through the conserved F or W. A D gene is named only where the DNA matches it firmly. Where a row states a size, it is once, few, many or the class of an expanded clone; other rows omit it.

clone size | J gene | D gene | V gene | CDR3 DNA | CDR3 protein
- | TRBJ1-3 | - | TRBV7-3 | TGTGCCAGCAGCTTACCAGGGTCTGGAAACACCATATATTTT | CASSLPGSGNTIYF
few | TRBJ2-3 | TRBD1 | TRBV10-3 | TGTGCCATCAGTGATTTGGGGGACAGCCATGAGGATTTT | CAISDLGDSHEDF
few | TRBJ2-7 | - | TRBV2 | TGTGCCAGCAGTGAAAGCTGGGCGGTGCGGGAGCAGTACTTC | CASSESWAVREQYF
- | TRBJ2-7 | TRBD2 | TRBV20-1 | TGCAGTGCTAGAGACCGGGGTAGCGGGAGACTCAACGAGCAGTACTTC | CSARDRGSGRLNEQYF
many | TRBJ2-2 | TRBD1 | TRBV11-2 | TGTGCCAGCAGCTTAAGGACAGGGGGCACCGGGGAGCTGTTTTTT | CASSLRTGGTGELFF
- | TRBJ1-2 | - | TRBV5-5 | TGTGCCAGCAGCTTGCGTGGAATTTCAAACTATGGCTACACCTTC | CASSLRGISNYGYTF
few | TRBJ1-6 | TRBD1 | TRBV7-6 | TGTGCCAGCAGCCCGACCGGGACAGCCACTTCACCCCTCCACTTT | CASSPTGTATSPLHF
- | TRBJ1-1 | TRBD1 | TRBV28 | TGTGCCAGCAGTTTAGGGGACAGGGTTTTTACTGAAGCTTTCTTT | CASSLGDRVFTEAFF
- | TRBJ1-2 | - | TRBV6-1 | TGTGCCAGCAGTGGAAATATGGGTGGCTACACCTTC | CASSGNMGGYTF
- | TRBJ1-3 | TRBD1 | TRBV9 | TGTGCCAGCAGCATCAACGACAGGGCCTCTGGAAACACCATATATTTT | CASSINDRASGNTIYF
- | TRBJ1-2 | TRBD1 | TRBV5-1 | TGCGCCAGCAGCTTGGATCCGGGACAGACCGGCGGCTACACCTTC | CASSLDPGQTGGYTF
- | TRBJ1-5 | - | TRBV6-1 | TGTGCCAGCAGCTCGGGTCTTATACGGGATCAGCCCCAGCATTTT | CASSSGLIRDQPQHF
- | TRBJ2-2 | - | TRBV20-1 | TGCAGTGCTAGAGATCCAACACTTAACACCGGGGAGCTGTTTTTT | CSARDPTLNTGELFF
- | TRBJ1-4 | TRBD1 | TRBV7-9 | TGTGCCAGCAGCCCCCCCGGCAACAGGGGGCTGCCTGAAAAACTGTTTTTT | CASSPPGNRGLPEKLFF
few | TRBJ2-5 | TRBD2 | TRBV15 | TGTGCCACCAGCAGAGAGAGAGGACTAGCGGCAGAGACCCAGTACTTC | CATSRERGLAAETQYF